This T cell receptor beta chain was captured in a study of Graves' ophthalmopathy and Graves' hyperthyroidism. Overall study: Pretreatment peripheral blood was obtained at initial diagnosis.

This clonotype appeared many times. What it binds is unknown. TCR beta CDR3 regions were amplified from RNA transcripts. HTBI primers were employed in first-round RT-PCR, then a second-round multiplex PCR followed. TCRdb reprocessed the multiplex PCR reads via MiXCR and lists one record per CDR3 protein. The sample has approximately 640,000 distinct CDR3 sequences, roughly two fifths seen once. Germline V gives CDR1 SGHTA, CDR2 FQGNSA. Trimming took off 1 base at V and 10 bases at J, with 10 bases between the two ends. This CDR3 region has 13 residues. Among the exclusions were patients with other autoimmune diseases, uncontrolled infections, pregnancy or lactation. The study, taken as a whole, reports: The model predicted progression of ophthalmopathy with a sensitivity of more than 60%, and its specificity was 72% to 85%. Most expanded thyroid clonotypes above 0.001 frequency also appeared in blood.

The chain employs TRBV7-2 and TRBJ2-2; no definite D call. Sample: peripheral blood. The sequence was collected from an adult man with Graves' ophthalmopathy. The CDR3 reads CASSLVRDEELFF. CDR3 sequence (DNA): TGTGCCAGCAGCTTAGTCCGCGACGAGGAGCTGTTTTTT.